This section outlines one T cell receptor beta chain sequence together with its context. The data stem from a study of blood T cells in healthy people across ages. Study information: The template switching approach captured approximately one barcoded beta molecule for every two T cells.

The CDR3 sequence is 16 residues long. Trimming left V 2 bases short and J 8 bases short, with 22 bases between. CDR1 is SGHNT, CDR2 YYREEE, per germline (reference sequence). The second PCR ran roughly 7 to 12 cycles with a sample-barcoded 5' primer and J-beta primers. TCRdb independently ran MiXCR on the 5' RACE reads; one entry per CDR3 protein. Here the sample spans 1.8 million or so distinct CDR3 sequences, roughly two fifths being singletons. The origin of this receptor is a human donor in good health. The gene calls are TRBV5-4 and TRBJ1-2; D is undetermined. Sequenced input: blood. CDR3 region: CASSLPAQVSLFGYTF. Here the CDR3 DNA reads TGTGCCAGCAGCTTACCCGCCCAGGTCTCCCTTTTCGGCTACACCTTC.